Reported below is one T cell receptor (beta chain). Which antigen it targets is not known. Per-base quality was not reported, and no clone a single base away is much larger than it. TCRbeta CDR3 regions were amplified from genomic DNA using the immunoSEQ Assay, a bias-controlled multiplex PCR. Under the source paper's analysis protocol: Within the assay, amplification of reference gene primers was used to estimate how many nucleated cells each sample contained. To quantify the absolute abundance of each unique TCRbeta CDR3 rearrangement, sequence reads were collapsed and filtered. For each sample, productive Simpson clonality was calculated as the square root of Simpson's diversity index across productive rearrangements. TCRdb re-hosts the immuneACCESS table, in-frame sequences only. Its copies lack some clones; in the studies checked, an unresolved V gene accounts for under half of them, and the cause for the rest is not known. That table gives V, J and clone size, and the DNA gave D and trimming. A total of 200,000 to 250,000 clones appear in this sample, around three quarters of them only once. The ten biggest clones cover less than 6% of the sample.

V lost 0 bases and J lost 4 bases; the stretch between them is 18 bases long. There are 17 amino acids in the CDR3, from cysteine to phenylalanine inclusive. The DNA shown is the 51-base CDR3, in frame from base 1. The germline V gene yields SQVTM for CDR1 and ANQGSEA for CDR2. The data belong to a study of blood T cell repertoires in COVID-19 (dated by TCRdb to between 2020 and 2021). In terms of the full investigation: Collaborator samples came from the United States, Italy and Spain and covered acute and convalescent phases of COVID-19. The prospective study material was composed of cDNA or gDNA derived from T cells, B-cell-depleted T cells, or PBMCs. Subjects who had been exposed to COVID-19, were actively infected with it, or had recovered from it provided the deeply sampled blood TCRbeta repertoires that made up the dataset. A freely available public database, intended as a resource for researchers studying the immune response to SARS-CoV-2, is where the repertoires were released. Samples came from the ongoing ImmuneRACE study (first 160 participants) plus 1,254 subjects from 6 global collaborators. Nearly every sample came with metadata listing a de-identified subject ID, COVID-19 status, age in years and sex. Where available, HLA class I and class II types were taken from metadata supplied by the sample provider and were not determined by assay-based typing. Overall study results and their limits: How much clinical and demographic metadata was included differed by source and by participant, and the metadata was provided uncurated.

Each collaborating institution followed its own protocols to collect whole blood in K2EDTA tubes. For TCRbeta analysis, collaborators shipped samples as frozen whole blood, isolated PBMCs, or DNA extracted from either of those sample types. The sequence was obtained from a woman between 65 and 79 years old with acute or convalescent COVID-19. Sequencing was done on a sample of peripheral blood. Recombination linked TRBV29-1 to TRBJ2-2; the D gene is perhaps TRBD1, on 5 matching bases. The nucleotides are TGCAGCGTTGAAGATCCCGCAGGGTACGAAGGCACCGGGGAGCTGTTTTTT. Translated, this gives CSVEDPAGYEGTGELFF.